This TCR beta chain was identified during a study of CD8 T cells in Susac syndrome. Random hexamers primed reverse transcription of about 0.5 to 1 ug RNA. TCRdb used MiXCR to reprocess the immunoSEQ multiplex PCR reads, holding one entry per CDR3 protein. There are 250,000 to 350,000 distinct CDR3 sequences in the sample; 80% to 90% occur only once, and over 0.09% lies in the top ten. Trimming pared 3 bases from V and 5 bases from J, leaving 15 bases between. Germline values: CDR1 SGHKS, CDR2 YYEKEE (reference sequence). The CDR3 runs 14 residues. The sample consisted of CD8+ T cells from PBMCs. This TCR derives from a human donor with multiple sclerosis. The gene calls are TRBV5-5 and TRBJ2-7; perhaps TRBD2 as D (6 bases). CDR3 nucleotides: TGTGCCAGCAGCTCAACCGGGGGAGGCCACGAGCAGTACTTC. Amino acids: CASSSTGGGHEQYF.